The 21 T cell receptor beta chains reported below all come from one sample, sequenced in a study of blood T cell repertoires in COVID-19. TCRdb's table, derived via immunoSEQ multiplex PCR, lists solely in-frame clones and lacks some. The top ten hold roughly 2.6% of the sample, which has just under 150,000 clones, 85% seen once. The sample consisted of peripheral blood. The source is a human donor with acute or convalescent COVID-19. The donor label of this sample is uncertain.

This chain connects TRBV9 to TRBJ2-7; 10 bases line up with TRBD1. The CDR3 has 14 residues. Germline CDR1 and CDR2: SGDLS and YYNGEE. V was pared by 7 bases and J by 4 bases, with 8 bases of the junction left unmatched. The CDR3, as DNA: TGTGCCAGCGCCTCCGGGACAGGGGCGTACGAGCAGTACTTC. Its translation is CASASGTGAYEQYF.

To note about this clone: The junction departs from germline at one end; a sequencing error may be responsible. This chain uses TRBV13 with TRBJ2-7; no clear D. CDR3 length: 12 residues. The germline V gene has CDR1 PRHDT and CDR2 FYEKMQ (reference sequence). CDR3 loop: CASSLPAYEQYF. CDR3 sequence (DNA): TGTGCCAGCAGCTTACCCGCCTATGAGCAGTACTTC.

CDR3 residues: CASSLERYEQYF. The CDR3 DNA follows: TGTGCCAGCAGCTTAGAGAGATACGAGCAGTACTTC. The V gene is TRBV7-9, the J gene TRBJ2-7; no definite D call. The CDR3 extends over 12 amino acids. CDR1 and CDR2 (germline): SEHNR, FQNEAQ (reference sequence). Trimming cost V 1 base and J 4 bases, with 5 bases left between them.

The genes are TRBV18 and TRBJ1-5, with a weak D call TRBD1 (6 bases). From germline, CDR1 is KGHSH and CDR2 LQKENI. This CDR3 contains 13 residues. The V gene lost 4 bases and the J gene lost 4 bases, with 8 bases spanning the gap. Written as DNA, the CDR3 is TGTGCCAGCTCACAACAGGGAAATCAGCCCCAGCATTTT. As protein: CASSQQGNQPQHF.

This clone occurred once. Other DNA sequences from this sample encode an identical CDR3 as well. The chain joins TRBV7-2 to TRBJ2-3, with D perhaps matching TRBD2 (6 bases). There are 13 residues in the CDR3. V was trimmed by 4 bases and J by 6 bases, leaving 11 bases between them. From germline, CDR1 is SGHTA and CDR2 FQGNSA. Written as DNA, the CDR3 is TGTGCCAGCAGCTCATTAGCGGCCGATACGCAGTATTTT. Translation: CASSSLAADTQYF.

This sequence joins TRBV27 and TRBJ2-1, with TRBD2 matching over 7 bases. This CDR3 spans 13 amino acids. V lost 5 bases to trimming and J lost 8 bases; unmatched junction nucleotides: 6. Germline-derived CDR1 and CDR2 are MNHEY and SMNVEV (reference sequence). The CDR3 DNA follows: TGTGCCAGCAGTCCGCAGACTAGCTATGAGCAGTTCTTC. It yields the protein CASSPQTSYEQFF.

The gene calls are TRBV9 and TRBJ2-3, with D possibly being TRBD1 (6 bases). The V end lost 1 base, the J end lost 3 bases, and 6 bases lay between the germline ends. This CDR3 contains 13 residues. CDR1 is SGDLS and CDR2 is YYNGEE in the germline V gene. CDR3 DNA: TGTGCCAGCAGCGTACAGGGGACAGATACGCAGTATTTT. It translates to CASSVQGTDTQYF.

This chain connects TRBV18 to TRBJ2-2; D is unresolved. V was clipped by 2 bases and J by 3 bases, with 13 bases between them. The CDR3 length is 16 residues. Germline CDR1 KGHSH, CDR2 LQKENI. For the CDR3, the DNA is TGTGCCAGCTCACCAAGGCCAGGTGGCGACACCGGGGAGCTGTTTTTT. Translation: CASSPRPGGDTGELFF.

In the case of this clone: Other DNA sequences in the sample encode the same CDR3. The chain links TRBV19 to TRBJ1-2, with TRBD1 matching 7 bases. CDR1 LNHDA and CDR2 SQIVND come from the germline V gene (reference sequence). Trimming took 7 bases from V and 1 from J; bases not matched to a gene: 6. This CDR3 is 14 amino acids long. The CDR3 DNA reads as TGTGCCAGTACGGGCCAGGGGGTTAACTATGGCTACACCTTC. Translating gives CASTGQGVNYGYTF.

Turning to this clone: Germline is not matched at one junction end, which may reflect a read error. This chain connects TRBV5-1 to TRBJ2-7, with D perhaps being TRBD1 or TRBD2 (7 bases each). CDR1 is SGHRS and CDR2 is YFSETQ in the germline V gene. CDR3 length equals 13 residues. This chain's CDR3 is CVSRGGQNYEQYF. The CDR3 region has the DNA TGCGTCAGCAGGGGGGGACAGAACTACGAGCAGTACTTC.

The rearrangement links TRBV29-1 to TRBJ2-3; tentative D call: TRBD2 (6 bases). V lost 5 bases and J lost 1, with 13 bases in between. The CDR3 has 14 amino acids. Germline V gene lookup returns CDR1 SQVTM and CDR2 ANQGSEA. The CDR3 DNA sequence: TGCAGCGTTCTTCCCCGCGGGGGCACAGATACGCAGTATTTT. Translating gives CSVLPRGGTDTQYF.

The V gene is TRBV6-6, the J gene TRBJ2-3, with 8 nucleotides matching TRBD2. Losses at the gene ends were 2 bases for V and 4 bases for J; bases not matched to a gene: 5. The CDR3 has 15 residues. Germline values: CDR1 MNHNY, CDR2 SVGAGI (reference sequence). CDR3 amino acids: CASSYPAGAADTQYF. In nucleotides, the CDR3 is TGTGCCAGCAGTTACCCAGCGGGAGCGGCAGATACGCAGTATTTT.

The chain uses TRBV5-1 and TRBJ2-3, with TRBD1 as a possible D gene (5 bases). Trimming took 4 bases from V and 0 from J, leaving 15 bases between them. The CDR3 runs to 16 residues. CDR1 SGHRS and CDR2 YFSETQ come from the germline V gene. CDR3 DNA sequence: TGCGCCAGCAGCATCCCGACAGAGTCTAGCACAGATACGCAGTATTTT. It encodes CASSIPTESSTDTQYF.

This sequence joins TRBV18 and TRBJ2-1; 7 nucleotides agree with TRBD2. CDR3 length: 14 residues. Trimming cost V 3 bases and J 8 bases; bases outside gene matches: 7. From germline, CDR1 is KGHSH and CDR2 LQKENI. The CDR3 DNA is TGTGCCAGCTCACCCCCGGGAGGTGAAGATGAGCAGTTCTTC. This translates into CASSPPGGEDEQFF.

The chain employs TRBV27 and TRBJ2-7; TRBD2 agrees at 8 bases. The germline V gene encodes CDR1 MNHEY and CDR2 SMNVEV (reference sequence). CDR3 length: 15 amino acids. V was clipped by 5 bases and J by 2 bases; unmatched bases: 8. Here the CDR3 DNA reads TGTGCCAGCAGTCCGAGAGCGGGAGATGCCTACGAGCAGTACGTC. Its protein is CASSPRAGDAYEQYV.

The chain uses TRBV3-1 (or the pseudogene TRBV3-2) and TRBJ1-2; D not resolved. The CDR3 spans 14 residues. Trimming stripped 2 bases from V and 4 bases from J, with 11 bases between. In germline, CDR1 is LGHDT, CDR2 YNNKEL (reference sequence). CDR3 sequence (DNA): TGTGCCAGCAGCCAATTCTGGCCCCCCTATGGCTACACCTTC. It specifies CASSQFWPPYGYTF.

This sequence joins TRBV4-3 and TRBJ1-2; 9 positions match TRBD1. This CDR3 contains 15 residues. Unmatched junction bases numbered 1, after V lost 0 bases and J lost 2 bases. The germline gives CDR1 LGHNA, CDR2 YSLEER. The CDR3 DNA reads as TGCGCCAGCAGCCAAGAGGGGACAGGGAACTATGGCTACACCTTC. This encodes CASSQEGTGNYGYTF.

The chain joins TRBV6-2 or TRBV6-3 to TRBJ1-1, with unresolved D. Germline values: CDR1 MNHEY, CDR2 SVGEGT. V shed 3 bases and J shed 3 bases, with 8 bases lying between them. The CDR3 length is 13 residues. The CDR3 region is CASSYSPDTEAFF. CDR3 sequence (DNA): TGTGCCAGCAGTTATTCACCGGACACTGAAGCTTTCTTT.

This clone counts as medium-sized. Germline is not matched at one junction end, which may reflect a read error. The J gene is TRBJ2-1, the V gene TRBV6-2 or TRBV6-3; D is possibly TRBD1 (6 bases). CDR3 length equals 15 residues. Germline CDR1 is MNHEY and CDR2 is SVGEGT. Here the CDR3 reads CATSFEDRSYNEQFF. The CDR3 DNA follows: TGTGCCACCAGTTTCGAGGACAGATCCTACAATGAGCAGTTCTTC.

This clone showed up just a few times. V is TRBV9 and J is TRBJ1-2; D remains ambiguous. This CDR3 has 12 residues. The germline V gene encodes CDR1 SGDLS and CDR2 YYNGEE. V lost 0 bases and J lost 7, with 7 bases in between. The CDR3 DNA sequence: TGTGCCAGCAGCGTAGGTCCGGGTGGCTACACCTTC. The encoded protein is CASSVGPGGYTF.

The chain uses TRBV3-1 (or the pseudogene TRBV3-2) and TRBJ2-3, with D unresolved. This CDR3 has 12 residues. Per the germline V gene, CDR1 is LGHDT and CDR2 is YNNKEL (reference sequence). Trimming stripped 4 bases from V and 4 bases from J, with 6 bases between. The CDR3 bases are TGTGCCAGCAGCCCATCAGCAGATACGCAGTATTTT. Translation gives CASSPSADTQYF.